These 6 T cell receptor beta chains were sequenced from one sample in a study of cytomegalovirus exposure and HLA in healthy donors. Libraries were prepared by immunoSEQ multiplex PCR; TCRdb keeps only in-frame clonotypes and omits some of them. The top ten clones hold approximately 3.2% of a sample with around 150,000 clones, roughly nine tenths of them seen once. Sequenced sample: PBMCs. These TCRs come from a young woman in good health and CMV-seropositive.

This clone came up once. V gene TRBV11-3 combines with J gene TRBJ2-7; weak D call: TRBD1 (5 bases). Germline-derived CDR1 and CDR2 are SGHNT and YENEEA. This CDR3 comprises 14 residues. Trimming stripped 2 bases from V and 7 bases from J, with 15 bases between. In DNA, the CDR3 is TGTGCCAGCAGCTTAAGTGGGGCCATCTGGGAGCAGTACTTC. Its translation: CASSLSGAIWEQYF.

With regard to this clone: At one end the junction does not follow the germline gene, possibly because of a read error. This chain joins TRBV2 and TRBJ2-1; D remains unclear. The CDR3 contains 12 residues. Germline CDR1 SNHLY, CDR2 FYNNEI. The CDR3 nucleotides are TGTGCCAGCAGTGAAGGCAGGTCCGCCTGGGTCTTC. This translates into CASSEGRSAWVF.

The chain is built from TRBV28 and TRBJ2-7; a weak D match, TRBD2 (6 bases). V was pared by 6 bases and J by 0 bases, with 12 bases between. The CDR3 consists of 14 residues. CDR1 and CDR2 (germline): MDHEN, SYDVKM. The CDR3 DNA is TGTGCCAGCAGAAGCGGAGGGAGCTCCTACGAGCAGTACTTC. Protein product: CASRSGGSSYEQYF.

V usage is TRBV2 and J usage is TRBJ1-2, with TRBD1 matching 9 bases. Germline V gene sequence: CDR1 SNHLY, CDR2 FYNNEI. The CDR3 contains 15 residues. V trimming: 4 bases; J trimming: 11 bases; junction bases outside the gene matches: 14. The CDR3: CASSGFRYETGGYTF. In DNA form, the CDR3 reads TGTGCCAGCAGTGGATTCCGGTACGAGACAGGGGGTTACACCTTC.

This sequence joins TRBV7-9 and TRBJ2-5, with 12 nucleotides matching TRBD2. Trimming removed 5 bases from V and 4 bases from J; junction bases left unmatched: 14. This CDR3 has 18 residues. Per the germline V gene, CDR1 is SEHNR and CDR2 is FQNEAQ (reference sequence). CDR3 DNA sequence: TGTGCCAGCAGCACGTTGACTAGCGGGAGATTCCGGCGAGAGACCCAGTACTTC. Translated, it gives CASSTLTSGRFRRETQYF.

The chain couples TRBV9 to TRBJ1-2; 7 nucleotides match TRBD1. CDR3 size: 15 residues. Trimming took 4 bases from V and 2 from J; bases not matched to a gene: 8. Germline CDR1 is SGDLS and CDR2 is YYNGEE. CDR3 loop: CASSPNRGPNYGYTF. CDR3 sequence (DNA): TGTGCCAGCAGCCCCAACAGGGGCCCCAACTATGGCTACACCTTC.